Each of the 7 T cell receptor beta chains below was sequenced from the same sample in a study of cytomegalovirus exposure and HLA in healthy donors. The PCR had 60 Vbeta and 13 Jbeta primers. TCRdb's table, derived via immunoSEQ multiplex PCR, lists solely in-frame clones and lacks some. The table includes approximately 120,000 clones, about 79% detected once. Material for sequencing was PBMCs. All receptors come from a human donor in good health.

The V and J genes are TRBV28 and TRBJ1-1, with 7 bases matching TRBD1. The germline V gene has CDR1 MDHEN and CDR2 SYDVKM. The CDR3 has 16 residues. The V and J ends lost 8 bases and 1 base, in that order; junction bases with no gene match: 13. Here the CDR3 DNA reads TGTGCCAGCCGAACCATACCCGGGACAGCGAACACTGAAGCTTTCTTT. Its translation is CASRTIPGTANTEAFF.

The chain combines TRBV2 with TRBJ1-2, with TRBD1 matching over 9 bases. The length of the CDR3 is 14 residues. Losses at the gene ends were 6 bases for V and 2 bases for J; bases not matched to a gene: 4. CDR1 and CDR2 from the germline V gene are SNHLY and FYNNEI. This chain's CDR3 is CASRRQGDNYGYTF. DNA for the CDR3: TGTGCCAGCAGAAGACAGGGGGACAACTATGGCTACACCTTC.

The DNA of the CDR3 is TGTGCCAGCAGCCAAGATAACCAGGGTGCGCAGTACTTC. Protein: CASSQDNQGAQYF. The chain couples TRBV4-2 to TRBJ2-7; the D gene is possibly TRBD1 (5 bases). CDR3 size: 13 residues. The V gene lost 0 bases and the J gene lost 9 bases, with 12 bases spanning the gap. CDR1 is LGHNA and CDR2 is YNFKEQ in the germline V gene.

The V call is TRBV7-9, the J call TRBJ2-7; 7 bases line up with TRBD2. V gave up 5 bases and J gave up 1 base; unmatched junction bases: 11. Germline CDR1 and CDR2: SEHNR and FQNEAQ (reference sequence). This CDR3 is built from 16 residues. CDR3 sequence (DNA): TGTGCCAGCAGCCCGATCCTCGGGGGAGGGTCCTACGAGCAGTACTTC. Translated, it gives CASSPILGGGSYEQYF. Supplemented by reference TRBV7-9 and TRBJ2-7, the full variable domain reads DTGVSQNPRHKITKRGQNVTFRCDPISEHNRLYWYRQTLGQGPEFLTYFQNEAQLEKSRLLSDRFSAERPKGSFSTLEIQRTEQGDSAMYLCASSPILGGGSYEQYFGPGTRLTVT.

The chain combines TRBV7-9 with TRBJ2-7; D perhaps matches TRBD1 (6 bases). The CDR3 length is 15 residues. The germline V gene has CDR1 SEHNR and CDR2 FQNEAQ (reference sequence). V shed 2 bases and J shed 1 base, with 12 bases lying between them. CDR3 protein: CASSLIGRGSYEQYF. In DNA form, the CDR3 reads TGTGCCAGCAGCTTAATAGGCAGGGGTTCCTACGAGCAGTACTTC. The whole variable domain, remainder taken from reference TRBV7-9 and TRBJ2-7, is DTGVSQNPRHKITKRGQNVTFRCDPISEHNRLYWYRQTLGQGPEFLTYFQNEAQLEKSRLLSDRFSAERPKGSFSTLEIQRTEQGDSAMYLCASSLIGRGSYEQYFGPGTRLTVT.

The J gene is TRBJ2-7, the V gene TRBV30; 11 nucleotides match TRBD2. CDR1 and CDR2 from the germline V gene are GTSNPN and SVGIG (reference sequence). J lost 3 bases, V lost 2 bases, and 18 bases had no gene match. The CDR3 spans 19 residues. In DNA form, the CDR3 reads TGTGCCTGGAGTACTCGGACTAGCGGGTGGACTCAACGGGGCTACGAGCAGTACTTC. Translating gives CAWSTRTSGWTQRGYEQYF.

J is TRBJ2-5 and V is TRBV6-1; TRBD1 might be the D (5 bases). Germline CDR1 is MNHNS and CDR2 is SASEGT. Trimming stripped 6 bases from V and 2 bases from J, with 13 bases between. The CDR3 loop spans 14 amino acids. CDR3 sequence (DNA): TGTGCCAGCAGGAATAACAGGTTTCAAGAGACCCAGTACTTC. Protein: CASRNNRFQETQYF.